One and the same sample provided the 18 T cell receptor beta chains below, sequenced in a study of PD-L1 blockade in urothelial cancer. TCRdb's copy holds only in-frame clones and misses some; the assay was immunoSEQ multiplex PCR. The repertoire holds some 66,000 clones, with roughly 86% as singletons. The time point here: pretreatment peripheral blood. The source was PBMCs, collected around atezolizumab (anti-PD-L1) treatment. Receptors were obtained from a man in his sixties with urothelial cancer.

V gene TRBV11-3 combines with J gene TRBJ2-2; 9 bases map to TRBD1. After removal of 5 bases from V and 5 bases from J, the junction contained 3 bases not matched to a gene. In germline, CDR1 is SGHNT, CDR2 YENEEA. The CDR3 is 14 amino acids. The CDR3 DNA reads TGTGCCAGCAGCATCGACAGGGGGACCGGGGAGCTGTTTTTT. Its protein product is CASSIDRGTGELFF.

This sequence joins TRBV5-6 and TRBJ2-7; perhaps TRBD2 as D (6 bases). Trimming cost V 0 bases and J 0 bases, with 7 bases left between them. CDR1 and CDR2 from the germline V gene are SGHDT and YYEEEE. This CDR3 region has 14 residues. The CDR3 bases are TGTGCCAGCAGCTTGGGGGACTCCTCCTACGAGCAGTACTTC. It codes for CASSLGDSSYEQYF. The whole variable domain, remainder taken from reference TRBV5-6 and TRBJ2-7, is DAGVTQSPTHLIKTRGQQVTLRCSPKSGHDTVSWYQQALGQGPQFIFQYYEEEERQRGNFPDRFSGHQFPNYSSELNVNALLLGDSALYLCASSLGDSSYEQYFGPGTRLTVT.

In this sample, this clone turned up a few times. The CDR3 protein is CASSLAGQGGRDTQYF. DNA for the CDR3: TGTGCCAGCAGCTTAGCAGGACAGGGTGGCCGAGATACGCAGTATTTT. The chain carries TRBV11-2 and TRBJ2-3, with TRBD1 identical over 8 bases. Germline trimming cut 1 base from V and 5 bases from J; bases unmatched to any gene: 8. The CDR3 consists of 16 residues. Per the germline V gene, CDR1 is SGHAT and CDR2 is FQNNGV.

The V gene is TRBV4-1, the J gene TRBJ2-2; D gene uncertain. Germline CDR1 reads MGHRA; CDR2 reads YSYEKL. CDR3 size: 12 residues. V was clipped by 6 bases and J by 4 bases, with 6 bases between them. CDR3 nucleotide sequence: TGCGCCAGCAGTGCAGGCACCGGGGAGCTGTTTTTT. Protein product: CASSAGTGELFF.

The chain carries TRBV25-1 and TRBJ1-5; TRBD1 might be the D (5 bases). The germline CDR1 and CDR2 sequences are MGHDK and SYGVNS. V gave up 4 bases and J gave up 4 bases, with 8 bases separating them. The CDR3 consists of 13 residues. The CDR3 loop is CASSAAGNQPQHF. DNA of the CDR3: TGTGCCAGCAGTGCTGCAGGGAATCAGCCCCAGCATTTT.

V usage is TRBV19 and J usage is TRBJ1-2; 9 bases agree with TRBD1. Germline V gene lookup returns CDR1 LNHDA and CDR2 SQIVND (reference sequence). The V and J ends lost 8 bases and 1 base, in that order; junction bases with no gene match: 5. This CDR3 spans 14 amino acids. In DNA form, the CDR3 reads TGTGCCAGTGAACGGACAGGGGATAACTATGGCTACACCTTC. Its protein is CASERTGDNYGYTF.

This clone appeared a single time. This chain links TRBV19 with TRBJ2-1; D may be TRBD2 (6 bases). V shed 1 base and J shed 6 bases, with 10 bases lying between them. There are 14 residues in the CDR3. Germline CDR1 LNHDA, CDR2 SQIVND (reference sequence). CDR3 nucleotides: TGTGCCAGTAGTATAGGACTAGGGGCCAATGAGCAGTTCTTC. Protein: CASSIGLGANEQFF.

J is TRBJ1-4 and V is TRBV19; TRBD1 agrees at 11 bases. Germline-derived CDR1 and CDR2 are LNHDA and SQIVND (reference sequence). V lost 4 bases, J lost 0 bases, and 4 bases stayed unmatched. The CDR3 runs to 17 residues. CDR3 loop: CASSTPGQGATNEKLFF. The CDR3 bases are TGTGCCAGTAGTACCCCGGGACAGGGGGCAACTAATGAAAAACTGTTTTTT.

The chain is built from TRBV2 and TRBJ2-2; 11 positions agree with TRBD1. The CDR3 covers 15 residues. The germline CDR1 and CDR2 sequences are SNHLY and FYNNEI. The V and J ends lost 6 bases and 4 bases, in that order; junction bases with no gene match: 4. CDR3 loop: CASRGTGGRTGELFF. CDR3 bases: TGTGCCAGCAGAGGGACAGGGGGACGCACCGGGGAGCTGTTTTTT.

The chain is built from TRBV5-1 and TRBJ1-1; D is ambiguous. Trimming took 5 bases from V and 2 from J, leaving 10 bases between them. The CDR3 runs 13 residues. In germline, CDR1 is SGHRS, CDR2 YFSETQ. CDR3 protein: CASRTEVNTEAFF. The CDR3 nucleotides read TGCGCCAGCAGAACAGAAGTTAACACTGAAGCTTTCTTT. Full variable domain (missing parts from reference TRBV5-1 and TRBJ1-1): KAGVTQTPRYLIKTRGQQVTLSCSPISGHRSVSWYQQTPGQGLQFLFEYFSETQRNKGNFPGRFSGRQFSNSRSEMNVSTLELGDSALYLCASRTEVNTEAFFGQGTRLTVV.

The chain links TRBV5-1 to TRBJ2-1; 9 bases map to TRBD1. The CDR3 loop spans 13 amino acids. The germline V gene has CDR1 SGHRS and CDR2 YFSETQ. J gave up 9 bases and V 4 bases, and 5 bases lay outside the gene matches. CDR3 sequence: CASSLDRGSEQFF. The CDR3 nucleotides are TGCGCCAGCAGCCTGGACAGGGGTAGTGAGCAGTTCTTC. Combining the CDR3 with reference TRBV5-1 and TRBJ2-1 gives the whole variable domain KAGVTQTPRYLIKTRGQQVTLSCSPISGHRSVSWYQQTPGQGLQFLFEYFSETQRNKGNFPGRFSGRQFSNSRSEMNVSTLELGDSALYLCASSLDRGSEQFFGPGTRLTVL.

This clone has only one observation. The chain recombines TRBV7-9 with TRBJ1-1; D gene uncertain. Trimming pared 5 bases from V and 5 bases from J, leaving 12 bases between. Germline CDR1 SEHNR, CDR2 FQNEAQ (reference sequence). The CDR3 length is 13 residues. CDR3 sequence reads: CASSQSLATEAFF. As DNA, the CDR3 is TGTGCCAGCAGCCAGTCCCTGGCTACTGAAGCTTTCTTT.

This clone occurred once. V and J are TRBV5-1 and TRBJ2-5; 7 nucleotides agree with TRBD1. Germline V CDR1 and CDR2: SGHRS, YFSETQ. The junction had 11 bases not matched to a gene; V was cut back by 1 base and J by 5 bases. CDR3 length: 16 residues. The CDR3 loop reads CASSLTDMRGRETQYF. DNA for the CDR3: TGCGCCAGCAGCTTGACGGACATGAGGGGGCGGGAGACCCAGTACTTC.

The chain carries TRBV9 and TRBJ2-3; 11 bases agree with TRBD2. CDR1 SGDLS and CDR2 YYNGEE come from the germline V gene. The J segment lost 6 bases and the V segment lost 0 bases, leaving 6 bases of the junction unmatched. This CDR3 has 16 residues. The CDR3 sequence: CASSVALAGGGDTQYF. The CDR3 DNA sequence: TGTGCCAGCAGCGTAGCGCTAGCGGGGGGCGGGGATACGCAGTATTTT.

The chain recombines TRBV7-2 with TRBJ2-1; 8 positions agree with TRBD2. The ends lost 0 bases at V and 10 bases at J; junction bases unmatched: 2. Germline CDR1 is SGHTA and CDR2 is FQGNSA. The CDR3 consists of 13 residues. This CDR3 is CASSLASGGEQFF. CDR3 bases: TGTGCCAGCAGCTTAGCGTCGGGAGGGGAGCAGTTCTTC.

The chain has TRBV27 and TRBJ1-1, with a tentative D call TRBD1 (5 bases). CDR3 length: 14 amino acids. V gave up 2 bases and J gave up 6 bases, with 13 bases separating them. Germline V gene lookup returns CDR1 MNHEY and CDR2 SMNVEV (reference sequence). Here the CDR3 DNA reads TGTGCCAGCAGTTTAGTGTGGCAGGGCCCTGAAGCTTTCTTT. Its protein product is CASSLVWQGPEAFF.

The V call is TRBV4-2, the J call TRBJ2-5, with TRBD2 matching 11 bases. Germline CDR1 reads LGHNA; CDR2 reads YNFKEQ. This CDR3 is built from 15 residues. Trimming removed 6 bases from V and 3 bases from J; junction bases left unmatched: 6. This CDR3 reads CASRTALAGEETQYF. Here the CDR3 DNA reads TGTGCCAGCAGAACCGCACTAGCGGGGGAAGAGACCCAGTACTTC.

This clone was counted once. The genes are TRBV5-1 and TRBJ2-3; the D gene is possibly TRBD2 (6 bases). Trimming pared 7 bases from V and 4 bases from J, leaving 19 bases between. There are 15 residues in the CDR3. Germline V gives CDR1 SGHRS, CDR2 YFSETQ. The CDR3 DNA is TGCGCCAGCCTCAGGACTGCCGGGGGTGCAGATACGCAGTATTTT. Protein sequence: CASLRTAGGADTQYF. The full variable domain, its missing parts supplied by reference TRBV5-1 and TRBJ2-3, is KAGVTQTPRYLIKTRGQQVTLSCSPISGHRSVSWYQQTPGQGLQFLFEYFSETQRNKGNFPGRFSGRQFSNSRSEMNVSTLELGDSALYLCASLRTAGGADTQYFGPGTRLTVL.